Below are 4 T cell receptor beta chains sequenced from a single sample in a study of blood T cells in healthy people across ages. Then a second PCR, running roughly 7 to 11 cycles, was carried out with a sample-barcoded 5' primer and a J-beta primer mix. TCRdb itself ran the 5' RACE reads through MiXCR, one entry per CDR3 protein. This sample yields about 1 million distinct CDR3 sequences, of which under 45% are seen a single time; approximately 17% belongs to the top ten. Sample: blood. The receptors originated from a woman between 55 and 75 years old in good health.

DNA for the CDR3: TGCAGTGCTAGTCCACTAGCGGTCGCCTACGAGCAGTACTTC. Its protein product is CSASPLAVAYEQYF. This rearrangement joins TRBV20-1 to TRBJ2-7; 8 bases are shared with TRBD2. The CDR3 consists of 14 residues. The germline gives CDR1 DFQATT, CDR2 SNEGSKA (reference sequence). The trim removed 3 bases at V and 2 bases at J, leaving 6 bases unmatched.

The rearrangement uses TRBV20-1 and TRBJ2-3, with D unclear. TRBJ1-5 matches the DNA end more closely, so the J call is doubtful. The CDR3 covers 12 residues. Germline CDR1 is DFQATT and CDR2 is SNEGSKA (reference sequence). The CDR3 loop is CSARSYTDTQHF. CDR3 coding DNA: TGCAGTGCCCGCTCCTATACAGATACGCAGCATTTT.

Comment on this clonotype: A much larger clone lies one base from this, so it may be a read error. The genes are TRBV15 and TRBJ2-4; D is perhaps TRBD1 (6 bases). Germline lookup yields CDR1 LNHNV and CDR2 YYDKDF (reference sequence). The length of the CDR3 is 18 residues. V lost 0 bases and J 11 bases, leaving 26 bases between the germline ends. Here the CDR3 reads CATSRDLGAGDGFGVQYF. As DNA, the CDR3 is TGTGCCACCAGCAGAGATTTGGGGGCTGGGGATGGTTTTGGAGTTCAGTACTTC.

This clonotype occurred a few times. CDR3: CASSEINRDLETQYF. The CDR3 DNA is TGTGCCAGCAGTGAGATAAACCGGGACCTCGAGACCCAGTACTTC. V and J are TRBV6-1 and TRBJ2-7; the D call may be TRBD1 or TRBD2 (5 bases each). The DNA end is more similar to TRBJ2-5, so the J call may be wrong. The CDR3 runs 15 residues. Germline-derived CDR1 and CDR2 are MNHNS and SASEGT.